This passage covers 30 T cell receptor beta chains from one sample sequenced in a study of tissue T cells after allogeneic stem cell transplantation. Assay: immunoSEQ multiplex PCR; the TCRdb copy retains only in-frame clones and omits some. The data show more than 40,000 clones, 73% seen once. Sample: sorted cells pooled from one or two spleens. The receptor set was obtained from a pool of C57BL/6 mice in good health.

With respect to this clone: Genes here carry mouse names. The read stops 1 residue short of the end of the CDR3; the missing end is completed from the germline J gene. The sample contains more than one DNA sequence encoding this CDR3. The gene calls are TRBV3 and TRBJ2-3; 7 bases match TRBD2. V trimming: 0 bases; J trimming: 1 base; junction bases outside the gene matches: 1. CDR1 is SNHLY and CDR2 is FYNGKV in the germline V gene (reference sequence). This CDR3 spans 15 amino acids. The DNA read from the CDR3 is TGTGCCAGCAGCTTAGCGCTGGGGGGTGCAGAAACGCTGTAT. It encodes CASSLALGGAETLY. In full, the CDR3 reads CASSLALGGAETLYF. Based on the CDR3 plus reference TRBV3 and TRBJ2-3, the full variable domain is GPKVLQIPSHQIIDMGQMVTLNCDPVSNHLYFYWYKQILGQQMEFLVNFYNGKVMEKSKLFKDQFSVERPDGSYFTLKIQPTALEDSAVYFCASSLALGGAETLYFGSGTRLTVL.

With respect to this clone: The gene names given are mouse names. The CDR3 protein is CASGPGQTQDTQYF. The covered CDR3 bases are TGTGCCAGCGGTCCGGGACAGACCCAAGACACCCAGTAC. The chain couples TRBV13-2 to TRBJ2-5; 7 nucleotides line up with TRBD1. The read halts 1 residue ahead of the CDR3 end, with the missing end drawn from the germline J gene. Trimming at V came to 4 bases and at J to 2 bases, leaving 4 bases not matched to a gene. CDR3 length: 14 residues. Germline loops: CDR1 NNHNN, CDR2 SYGAGS (reference sequence).

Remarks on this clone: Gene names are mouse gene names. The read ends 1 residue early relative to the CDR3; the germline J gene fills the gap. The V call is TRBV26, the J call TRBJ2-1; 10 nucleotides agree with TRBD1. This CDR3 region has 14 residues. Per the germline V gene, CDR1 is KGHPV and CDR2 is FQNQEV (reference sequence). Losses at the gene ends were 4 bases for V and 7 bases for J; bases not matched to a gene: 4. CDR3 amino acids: CASSRPGQGAEQFF. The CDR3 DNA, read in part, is TGTGCCAGCAGTCGACCGGGACAGGGGGCTGAGCAGTTC.

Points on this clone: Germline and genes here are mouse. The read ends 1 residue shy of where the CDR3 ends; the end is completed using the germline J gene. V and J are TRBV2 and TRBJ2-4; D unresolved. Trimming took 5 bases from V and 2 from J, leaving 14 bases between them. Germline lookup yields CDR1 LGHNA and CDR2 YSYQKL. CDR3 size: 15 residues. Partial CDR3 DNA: TGTGCCAGCAGCTCCCCACGGGGTATTCAAAACACCTTGTAC. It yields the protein CASSSPRGIQNTLY. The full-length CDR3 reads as CASSSPRGIQNTLYF.

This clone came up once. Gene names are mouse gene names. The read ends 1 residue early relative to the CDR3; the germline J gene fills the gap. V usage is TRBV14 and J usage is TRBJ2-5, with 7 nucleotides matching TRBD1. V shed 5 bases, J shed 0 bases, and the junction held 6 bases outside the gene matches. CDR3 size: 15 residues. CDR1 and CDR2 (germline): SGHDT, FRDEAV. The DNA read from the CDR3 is TGTGCCAGCAGCCCAGGGGGATTTAACCAAGACACCCAGTAC. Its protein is CASSPGGFNQDTQY. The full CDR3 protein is CASSPGGFNQDTQYF.

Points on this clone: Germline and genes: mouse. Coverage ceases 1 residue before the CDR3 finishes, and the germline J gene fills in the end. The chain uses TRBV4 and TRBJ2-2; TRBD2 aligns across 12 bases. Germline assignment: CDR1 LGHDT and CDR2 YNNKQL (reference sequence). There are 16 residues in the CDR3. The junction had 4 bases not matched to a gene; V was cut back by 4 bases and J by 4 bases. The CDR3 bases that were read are TGTGCCAGCAGCTCGGACTGGGGGGGAGGCACCGGGCAGCTCTAC. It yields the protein CASSSDWGGGTGQLY. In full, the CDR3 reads CASSSDWGGGTGQLYF.

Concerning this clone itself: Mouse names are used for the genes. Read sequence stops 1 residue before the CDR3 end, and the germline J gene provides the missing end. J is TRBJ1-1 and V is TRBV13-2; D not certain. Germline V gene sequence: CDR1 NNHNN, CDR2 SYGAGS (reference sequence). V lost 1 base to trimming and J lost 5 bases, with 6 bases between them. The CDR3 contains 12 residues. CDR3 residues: CASGDSHTEVFF. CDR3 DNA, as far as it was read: TGTGCCAGCGGTGATAGCCATACAGAAGTCTTC.

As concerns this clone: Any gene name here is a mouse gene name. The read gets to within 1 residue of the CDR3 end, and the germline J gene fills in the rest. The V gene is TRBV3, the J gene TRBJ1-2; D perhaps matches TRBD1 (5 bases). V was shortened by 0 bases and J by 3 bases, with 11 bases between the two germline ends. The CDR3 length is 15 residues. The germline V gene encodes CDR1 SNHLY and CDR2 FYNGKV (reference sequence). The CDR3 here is CASSLARGRYSDYTF. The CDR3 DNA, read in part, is TGTGCCAGCAGCTTAGCGCGGGGGAGATACTCCGACTACACC. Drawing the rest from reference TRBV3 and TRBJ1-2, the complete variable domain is GPKVLQIPSHQIIDMGQMVTLNCDPVSNHLYFYWYKQILGQQMEFLVNFYNGKVMEKSKLFKDQFSVERPDGSYFTLKIQPTALEDSAVYFCASSLARGRYSDYTFGSGTRLLVI.

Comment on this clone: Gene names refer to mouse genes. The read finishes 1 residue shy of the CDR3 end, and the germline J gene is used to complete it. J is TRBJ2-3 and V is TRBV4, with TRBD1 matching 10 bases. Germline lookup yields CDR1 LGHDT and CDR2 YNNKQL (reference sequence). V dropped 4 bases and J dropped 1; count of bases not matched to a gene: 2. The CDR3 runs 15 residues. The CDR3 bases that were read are TGTGCCAGCAGCTTGACAGGGGGCGGTGCAGAAACGCTGTAT. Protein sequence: CASSLTGGGAETLY. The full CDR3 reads CASSLTGGGAETLYF.

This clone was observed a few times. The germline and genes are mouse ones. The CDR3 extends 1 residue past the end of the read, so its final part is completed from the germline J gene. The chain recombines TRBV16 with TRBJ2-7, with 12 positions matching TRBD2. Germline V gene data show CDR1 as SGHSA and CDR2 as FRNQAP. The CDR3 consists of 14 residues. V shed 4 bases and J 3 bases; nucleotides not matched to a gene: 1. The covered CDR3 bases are TGTGCAAGCAGCTCGGACTGGGGGGGCTATGAACAGTAC. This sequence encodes CASSSDWGGYEQY. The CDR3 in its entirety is CASSSDWGGYEQYF. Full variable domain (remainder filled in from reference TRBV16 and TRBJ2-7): NAGVIQTPRHKVTGKGQEATLWCEPISGHSAVFWYRQTIVQGLEFLTYFRNQAPIDDSGMPKERFSAQMPNQSHSTLKIQSTQPQDSAVYLCASSSDWGGYEQYFGPGTRLTVL.

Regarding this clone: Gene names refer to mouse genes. CDR3: CASSLDREYEQYF. Partial CDR3 DNA: TGTGCAAGCAGCTTGGACAGGGAGTATGAACAGTAC. The rearrangement uses TRBV16 and TRBJ2-7; TRBD1 matches 8 bases. Read data end 1 residue before the CDR3 end; the end is taken from the germline J gene. The junction had 2 bases not matched to a gene; V was cut back by 3 bases and J by 4 bases. The germline V gene has CDR1 SGHSA and CDR2 FRNQAP. The CDR3 is 13 amino acids. Full variable domain (missing parts from reference TRBV16 and TRBJ2-7): NAGVIQTPRHKVTGKGQEATLWCEPISGHSAVFWYRQTIVQGLEFLTYFRNQAPIDDSGMPKERFSAQMPNQSHSTLKIQSTQPQDSAVYLCASSLDREYEQYFGPGTRLTVL.

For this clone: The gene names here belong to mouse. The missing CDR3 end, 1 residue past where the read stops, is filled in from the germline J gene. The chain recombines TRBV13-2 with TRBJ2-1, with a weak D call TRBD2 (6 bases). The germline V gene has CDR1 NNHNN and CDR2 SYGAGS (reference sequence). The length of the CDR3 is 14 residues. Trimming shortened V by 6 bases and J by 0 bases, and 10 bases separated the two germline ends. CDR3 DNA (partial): TGTGCCAGCGACCAACTGGGTAACTATGCTGAGCAGTTC. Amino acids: CASDQLGNYAEQF. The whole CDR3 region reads CASDQLGNYAEQFF.

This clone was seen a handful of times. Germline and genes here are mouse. Here the CDR3 reads CASSETGEGEQYF. The CDR3 bases that were read are TGTGCCAGCAGTGAAACGGGGGAGGGTGAACAGTAC. This rearrangement joins TRBV13-1 to TRBJ2-7; either TRBD1 or TRBD2 may supply D (5 bases each). The read is 1 residue too short to cover the CDR3 end, so that end is filled in from the germline J gene. Germline CDR1 and CDR2: NSHNY and SYGAGN. The CDR3 consists of 13 residues. V was pared by 2 bases and J by 6 bases, with 12 bases between.

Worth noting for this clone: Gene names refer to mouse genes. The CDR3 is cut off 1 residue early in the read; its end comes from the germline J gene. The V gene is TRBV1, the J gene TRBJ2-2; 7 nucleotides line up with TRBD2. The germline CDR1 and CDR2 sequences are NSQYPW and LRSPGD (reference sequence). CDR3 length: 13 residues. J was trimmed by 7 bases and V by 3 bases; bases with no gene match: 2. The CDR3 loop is CTCSAGGNGQLYF. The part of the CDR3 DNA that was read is TGCACCTGCAGTGCTGGGGGGAACGGGCAGCTCTAC.

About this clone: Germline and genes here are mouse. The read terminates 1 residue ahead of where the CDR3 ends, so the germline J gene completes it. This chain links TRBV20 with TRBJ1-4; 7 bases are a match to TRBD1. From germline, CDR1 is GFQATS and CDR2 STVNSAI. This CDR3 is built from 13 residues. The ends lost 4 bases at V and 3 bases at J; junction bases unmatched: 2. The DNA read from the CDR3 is TGTGGTGCTAACAGGGGAACCAACGAAAGATTATTT. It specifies CGANRGTNERLF. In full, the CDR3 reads CGANRGTNERLFF.

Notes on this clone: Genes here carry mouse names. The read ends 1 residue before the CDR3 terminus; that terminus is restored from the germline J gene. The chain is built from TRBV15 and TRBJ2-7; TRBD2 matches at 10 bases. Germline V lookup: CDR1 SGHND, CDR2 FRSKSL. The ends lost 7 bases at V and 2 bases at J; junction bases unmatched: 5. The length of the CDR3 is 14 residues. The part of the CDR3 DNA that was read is TGTGCCAGCAACACGGGACTGGGGACCTATGAACAGTAC. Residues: CASNTGLGTYEQY. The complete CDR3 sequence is CASNTGLGTYEQYF.

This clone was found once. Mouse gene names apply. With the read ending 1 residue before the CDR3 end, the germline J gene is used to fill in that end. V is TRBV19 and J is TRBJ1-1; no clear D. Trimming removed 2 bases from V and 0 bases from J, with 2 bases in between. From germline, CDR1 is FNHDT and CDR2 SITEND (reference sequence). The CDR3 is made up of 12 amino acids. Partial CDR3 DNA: TGTGCCAGCAGTATGGCAAACACAGAAGTCTTC. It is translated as CASSMANTEVF. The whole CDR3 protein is CASSMANTEVFF. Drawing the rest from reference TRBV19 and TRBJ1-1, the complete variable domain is GGIITQTPKFLIGQEGQKLTLKCQQNFNHDTMYWYRQDSGKGLRLIYYSITENDLQKGDLSEGYDASREKKSSFSLTVTSAQKNEMAVFLCASSMANTEVFFGKGTRLTVV.

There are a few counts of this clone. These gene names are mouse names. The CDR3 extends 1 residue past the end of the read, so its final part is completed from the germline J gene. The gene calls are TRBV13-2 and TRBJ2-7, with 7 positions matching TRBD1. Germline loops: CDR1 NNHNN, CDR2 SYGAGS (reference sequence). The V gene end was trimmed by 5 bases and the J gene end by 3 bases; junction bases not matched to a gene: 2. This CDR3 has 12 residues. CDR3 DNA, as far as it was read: TGTGCCAGCGGGACAGGGTACTATGAACAGTAC. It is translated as CASGTGYYEQY. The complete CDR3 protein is CASGTGYYEQYF.

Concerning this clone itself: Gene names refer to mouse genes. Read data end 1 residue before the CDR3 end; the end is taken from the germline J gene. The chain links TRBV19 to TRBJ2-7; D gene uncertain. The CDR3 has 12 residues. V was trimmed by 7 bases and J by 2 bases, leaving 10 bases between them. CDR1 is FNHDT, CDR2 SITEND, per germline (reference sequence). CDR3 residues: CASPTWPYEQYF. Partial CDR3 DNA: TGTGCCAGCCCGACATGGCCCTATGAACAGTAC.

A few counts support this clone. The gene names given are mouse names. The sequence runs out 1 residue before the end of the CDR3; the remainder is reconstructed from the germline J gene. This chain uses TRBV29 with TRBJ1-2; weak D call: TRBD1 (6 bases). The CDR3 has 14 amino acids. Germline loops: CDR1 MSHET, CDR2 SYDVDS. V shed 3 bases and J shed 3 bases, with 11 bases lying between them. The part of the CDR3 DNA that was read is TGTGCTAGCAGTTTGGGGGGGCGCGACTCCGACTACACC. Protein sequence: CASSLGGRDSDYT. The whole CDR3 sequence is CASSLGGRDSDYTF.

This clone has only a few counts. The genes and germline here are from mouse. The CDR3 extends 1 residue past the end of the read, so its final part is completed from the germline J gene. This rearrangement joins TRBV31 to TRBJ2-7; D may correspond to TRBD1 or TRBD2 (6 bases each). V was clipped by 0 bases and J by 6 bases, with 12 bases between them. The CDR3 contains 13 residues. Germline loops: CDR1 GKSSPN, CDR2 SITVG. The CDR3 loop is CAWSLGGAFEQYF. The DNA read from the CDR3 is TGTGCCTGGAGTCTCGGGGGCGCCTTTGAACAGTAC.

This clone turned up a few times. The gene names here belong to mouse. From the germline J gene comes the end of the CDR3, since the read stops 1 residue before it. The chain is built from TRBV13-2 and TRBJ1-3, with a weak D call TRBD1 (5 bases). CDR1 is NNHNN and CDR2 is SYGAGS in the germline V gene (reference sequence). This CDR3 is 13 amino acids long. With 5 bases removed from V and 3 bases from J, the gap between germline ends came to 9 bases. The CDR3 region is CASGQGGGNTLYF. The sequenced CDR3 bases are TGTGCCAGCGGGCAGGGAGGTGGAAATACGCTCTAT.

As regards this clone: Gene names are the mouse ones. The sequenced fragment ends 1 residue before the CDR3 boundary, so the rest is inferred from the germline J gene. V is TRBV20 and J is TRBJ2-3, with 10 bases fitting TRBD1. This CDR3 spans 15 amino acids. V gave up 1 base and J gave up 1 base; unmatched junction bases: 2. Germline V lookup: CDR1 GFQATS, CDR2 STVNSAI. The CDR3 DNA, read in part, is TGTGGTGCTAGGGGGGACAGGGGAGGTGCAGAAACGCTGTAT. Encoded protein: CGARGDRGGAETLY. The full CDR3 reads CGARGDRGGAETLYF. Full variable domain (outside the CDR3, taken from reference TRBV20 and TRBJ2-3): GALVYQYPRRTICKSGTSMRMECQAVGFQATSVAWYRQSPQKTFELIALSTVNSAIKYEQNFTQEKFPISHPNLSFSSMTVLNAYLEDRGLYLCGARGDRGGAETLYFGSGTRLTVL.

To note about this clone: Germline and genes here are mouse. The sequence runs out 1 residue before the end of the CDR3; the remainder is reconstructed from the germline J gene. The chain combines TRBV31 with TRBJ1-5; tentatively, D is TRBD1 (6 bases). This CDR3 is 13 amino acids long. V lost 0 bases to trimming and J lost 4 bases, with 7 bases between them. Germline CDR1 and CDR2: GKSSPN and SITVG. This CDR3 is CAWSLGTNQAPLF. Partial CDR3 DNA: TGTGCCTGGAGTCTAGGGACAAACCAGGCTCCGCTT.

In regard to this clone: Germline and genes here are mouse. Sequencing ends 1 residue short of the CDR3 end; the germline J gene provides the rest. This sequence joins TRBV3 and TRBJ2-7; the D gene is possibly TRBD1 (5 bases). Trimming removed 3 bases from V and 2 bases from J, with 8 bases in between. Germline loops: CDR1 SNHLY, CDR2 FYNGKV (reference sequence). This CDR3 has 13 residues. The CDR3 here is CASSFEGTYEQYF. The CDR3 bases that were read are TGTGCCAGCAGCTTTGAGGGGACCTATGAACAGTAC.

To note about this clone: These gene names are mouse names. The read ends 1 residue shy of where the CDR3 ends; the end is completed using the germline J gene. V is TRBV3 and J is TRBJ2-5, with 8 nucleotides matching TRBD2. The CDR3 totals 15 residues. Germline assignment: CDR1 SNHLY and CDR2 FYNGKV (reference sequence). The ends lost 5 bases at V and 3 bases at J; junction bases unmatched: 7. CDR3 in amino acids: CASSPGLGEQDTQYF. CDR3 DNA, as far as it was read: TGTGCCAGCAGCCCCGGACTGGGAGAACAAGACACCCAGTAC.

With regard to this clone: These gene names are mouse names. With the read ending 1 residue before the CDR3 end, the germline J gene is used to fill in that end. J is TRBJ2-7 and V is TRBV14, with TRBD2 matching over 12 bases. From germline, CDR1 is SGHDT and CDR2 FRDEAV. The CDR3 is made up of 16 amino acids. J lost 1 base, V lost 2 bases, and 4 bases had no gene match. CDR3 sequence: CASSLGTGGNSYEQYF. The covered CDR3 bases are TGTGCCAGCAGTTTAGGGACTGGGGGGAATTCCTATGAACAGTAC.

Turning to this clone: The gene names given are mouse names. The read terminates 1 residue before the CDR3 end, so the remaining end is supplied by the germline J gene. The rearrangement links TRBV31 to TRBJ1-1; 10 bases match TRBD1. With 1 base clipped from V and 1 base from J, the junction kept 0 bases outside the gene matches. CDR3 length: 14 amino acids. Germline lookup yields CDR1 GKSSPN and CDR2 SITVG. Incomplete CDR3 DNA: TGTGCCTGGAGTCGGGACAGGGGAAACACAGAAGTCTTC. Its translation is CAWSRDRGNTEVF. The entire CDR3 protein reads CAWSRDRGNTEVFF.

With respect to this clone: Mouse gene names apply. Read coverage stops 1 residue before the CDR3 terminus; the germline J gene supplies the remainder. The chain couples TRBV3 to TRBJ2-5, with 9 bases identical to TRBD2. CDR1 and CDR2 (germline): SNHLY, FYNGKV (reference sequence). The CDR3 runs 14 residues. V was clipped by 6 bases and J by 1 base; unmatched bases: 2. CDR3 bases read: TGTGCCAGCAGACGACTGGGGGACCAAGACACCCAGTAC. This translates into CASRRLGDQDTQY. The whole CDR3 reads CASRRLGDQDTQYF.

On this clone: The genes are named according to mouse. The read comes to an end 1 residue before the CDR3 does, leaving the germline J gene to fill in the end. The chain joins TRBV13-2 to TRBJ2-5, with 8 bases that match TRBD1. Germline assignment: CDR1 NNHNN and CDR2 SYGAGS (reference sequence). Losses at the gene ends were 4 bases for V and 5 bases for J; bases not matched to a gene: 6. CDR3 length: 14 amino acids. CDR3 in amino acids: CASGSQGARDTQYF. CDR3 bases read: TGTGCCAGCGGTTCCCAGGGGGCGAGAGACACCCAGTAC.